The 30 T cell receptor beta chains below were found in one sample sequenced in a study of T cell responses to AZD1222 COVID-19 vaccine. The data were produced by immunoSEQ multiplex PCR, yet TCRdb's version contains in-frame clones alone and is incomplete. The sample has some 47,000 clones, 75% to 85% seen once; the top ten hold 52%. Sequences were derived from peripheral blood, sampled on day 0 of AZD1222 vaccination. Receptors were obtained from an adult in good health.

CDR3 sequence: CASSLSQGHEQYF. The DNA of the CDR3 is TGCGCCAGCAGCTTGTCACAGGGCCACGAGCAGTACTTC. The V gene is TRBV5-1, the J gene TRBJ2-7; D possibly corresponds to TRBD1 (6 bases). The V end lost 1 base, the J end lost 5 bases, and 10 bases lay between the germline ends. The length of the CDR3 is 13 residues. Germline values: CDR1 SGHRS, CDR2 YFSETQ.

The chain couples TRBV2 to TRBJ1-5; D gene unclear. Trimming stripped 2 bases from V and 6 bases from J, with 11 bases between. This CDR3 is 14 amino acids long. Germline CDR1 SNHLY, CDR2 FYNNEI. CDR3 sequence reads: CASSEYSLGQPQHF. Written as DNA, the CDR3 is TGTGCCAGCAGTGAATACTCGTTGGGTCAGCCCCAGCATTTT. Based on the CDR3 plus reference TRBV2 and TRBJ1-5, the full variable domain is EPEVTQTPSHQVTQMGQEVILRCVPISNHLYFYWYRQILGQKVEFLVSFYNNEISEKSEIFDDQFSVERPDGSNFTLKIRSTKLEDSAMYFCASSEYSLGQPQHFGDGTRLSIL.

The chain recombines TRBV28 with TRBJ1-2; TRBD1 matches at 7 bases. The V gene end was trimmed by 7 bases and the J gene end by 4 bases; junction bases not matched to a gene: 9. The CDR3 runs to 14 residues. Germline values: CDR1 MDHEN, CDR2 SYDVKM. CDR3 DNA: TGTGCCAGCACTTCGGTCCACAGGGGCTATGGCTACACCTTC. This codes for CASTSVHRGYGYTF.

This clone has only a few counts. This chain's CDR3 is CASSASLYNYEQYF. The DNA of the CDR3 is TGTGCCAGCAGCGCGTCCCTCTACAACTACGAGCAGTACTTC. The chain carries TRBV7-9 and TRBJ2-7; D gene unclear. Germline-derived CDR1 and CDR2 are SEHNR and FQNEAQ (reference sequence). V was trimmed by 5 bases and J by 3 bases, leaving 14 bases between them. The CDR3 extends over 14 amino acids. Drawing the rest from reference TRBV7-9 and TRBJ2-7, the complete variable domain is DTGVSQNPRHKITKRGQNVTFRCDPISEHNRLYWYRQTLGQGPEFLTYFQNEAQLEKSRLLSDRFSAERPKGSFSTLEIQRTEQGDSAMYLCASSASLYNYEQYFGPGTRLTVT.

The V gene is TRBV3-1 (or the pseudogene TRBV3-2), the J gene TRBJ1-5; perhaps TRBD1 as D (6 bases). The CDR3 is made up of 18 amino acids. V was pared by 4 bases and J by 2 bases, with 21 bases between. Germline V gene sequence: CDR1 LGHDT, CDR2 YNNKEL (reference sequence). As DNA, the CDR3 is TGTGCCAGCAGCCCCGACGGAGGGGGGGTTGTGGGCAATCAGCCCCAGCATTTT. Translating gives CASSPDGGGVVGNQPQHF.

The chain joins TRBV3-1 (or the pseudogene TRBV3-2) to TRBJ1-3, with 7 positions matching TRBD1. Trimming cost V 2 bases and J 0 bases; bases outside gene matches: 7. This CDR3 is built from 17 residues. The germline CDR1 and CDR2 sequences are LGHDT and YNNKEL (reference sequence). CDR3 sequence reads: CASSQLRTGRSGNTIYF. The CDR3 DNA reads as TGTGCCAGCAGCCAACTTCGGACAGGCCGCTCTGGAAACACCATATATTTT.

The CDR3 region has the DNA TGTGCCAGTAGTATCTGGACTAGCGGGAGGTCCGAGACCCAGTACTTC. Its translation: CASSIWTSGRSETQYF. The chain is built from TRBV19 and TRBJ2-5; 14 bases fit TRBD2. The V and J ends lost 3 bases and 5 bases, in that order; junction bases with no gene match: 5. The CDR3 has 16 amino acids. Germline lookup yields CDR1 LNHDA and CDR2 SQIVND (reference sequence).

Worth noting for this clone: Relative to the germline gene, one junction end is altered; a read error may explain this. The gene calls are TRBV4-3 and TRBJ1-1; unclear D gene. The CDR3 consists of 13 residues. Germline V lookup: CDR1 LGHNA, CDR2 YSLEER. CDR3 amino acids: CASSQDPRAPVLF. DNA of the CDR3: TGCGCCAGCAGCCAAGACCCGCGGGCTCCGGTACTTTTT.

This rearrangement joins TRBV29-1 to TRBJ1-3, with unresolved D. The CDR3 runs to 12 residues. V was shortened by 4 bases and J by 2 bases, with 6 bases between the two germline ends. The germline gives CDR1 SQVTM, CDR2 ANQGSEA. CDR3 in DNA: TGCAGCGTTGTCAATCCTGGAAACACCATATATTTT. This sequence encodes CSVVNPGNTIYF.

CDR3 sequence: CASSLEGFDQETQYF. The CDR3 DNA sequence: TGTGCCAGCAGCTTGGAGGGTTTTGATCAAGAGACCCAGTACTTC. The chain couples TRBV5-5 to TRBJ2-5; D unclear. V was clipped by 0 bases and J by 2 bases, with 11 bases between them. This CDR3 has 15 amino acids. CDR1 is SGHKS and CDR2 is YYEKEE in the germline V gene (reference sequence).

The J gene is TRBJ2-3, the V gene TRBV9, with TRBD2 matching 9 bases. The J segment lost 4 bases and the V segment lost 0 bases, leaving 0 bases of the junction unmatched. The germline V gene encodes CDR1 SGDLS and CDR2 YYNGEE. This CDR3 has 14 amino acids. In nucleotides, the CDR3 is TGTGCCAGCAGCGTAGGACTAGCGGCAGATACGCAGTATTTT. As protein: CASSVGLAADTQYF.

The sample holds a few counts of this clone. This chain joins TRBV6-4 and TRBJ2-1; no reliable D call. This CDR3 is 11 amino acids long. Germline V CDR1 and CDR2: MRHNA, SNTAGT. V shed 3 bases and J shed 12 bases, with 9 bases lying between them. CDR3 coding DNA: TGTGCCAGCAGTGAGAATGGATTGCAGTTCTTC. The encoded protein is CASSENGLQFF.

This rearrangement joins TRBV7-2 to TRBJ1-2, with 8 bases lining up with TRBD1. CDR3 size: 17 residues. CDR1 is SGHTA, CDR2 FQGNSA, per germline. V gave up 0 bases and J gave up 4 bases; unmatched junction bases: 10. The CDR3 bases are TGTGCCAGCAGCTTAGCAGGGGTGACAGGGGCTGGCTATGGCTACACCTTC. It is translated as CASSLAGVTGAGYGYTF. The variable domain in full, completed from reference TRBV7-2 and TRBJ1-2, reads GAGVSQSPSNKVTEKGKDVELRCDPISGHTALYWYRQSLGQGLEFLIYFQGNSAPDKSGLPSDRFSAERTGGSVSTLTIQRTQQEDSAVYLCASSLAGVTGAGYGYTFGSGTRLTVV.

The chain links TRBV5-1 to TRBJ2-3; 12 nucleotides align to TRBD2. Unmatched junction bases numbered 3, after V lost 0 bases and J lost 4 bases. CDR1 is SGHRS and CDR2 is YFSETQ in the germline V gene. The CDR3 is 16 residues long. CDR3 residues: CASSLGLAGVPDTQYF. In DNA, the CDR3 is TGCGCCAGCAGCTTGGGACTAGCGGGAGTCCCAGATACGCAGTATTTT. Filled out from reference TRBV5-1 and TRBJ2-3, the complete variable domain reads KAGVTQTPRYLIKTRGQQVTLSCSPISGHRSVSWYQQTPGQGLQFLFEYFSETQRNKGNFPGRFSGRQFSNSRSEMNVSTLELGDSALYLCASSLGLAGVPDTQYFGPGTRLTVL.

The rearrangement uses TRBV5-5 and TRBJ1-6; D ambiguous. Germline CDR1 is SGHKS and CDR2 is YYEKEE (reference sequence). Trimming cost V 0 bases and J 0 bases, with 4 bases left between them. The CDR3 contains 15 residues. Here the CDR3 reads CASSLELSYNSPLHF. Here the CDR3 DNA reads TGTGCCAGCAGCTTGGAGCTCTCCTATAATTCACCCCTCCACTTT.

Only one count was recorded for this clone. V is TRBV5-1 and J is TRBJ2-1; TRBD1 aligns across 8 bases. The V and J ends lost 4 bases and 3 bases, in that order; junction bases with no gene match: 9. Germline CDR1 is SGHRS and CDR2 is YFSETQ. The length of the CDR3 is 16 residues. CDR3 protein: CASSGLRGQDYNEQFF. In DNA, the CDR3 is TGCGCCAGCAGCGGGCTCAGGGGGCAGGACTACAATGAGCAGTTCTTC.

V and J are TRBV12-5 and TRBJ2-7; 8 positions agree with TRBD2. Germline loops: CDR1 LGHNT, CDR2 FRNRAP. This CDR3 has 14 amino acids. V lost 3 bases, J lost 7 bases, and 8 bases stayed unmatched. CDR3 nucleotides: TGTGCTAGTGGTTTAGCTAGCGCTAGCGGGGAGCAGTACTTC. Amino acid sequence: CASGLASASGEQYF.

V usage is TRBV11-2 and J usage is TRBJ2-2, with 9 positions matching TRBD2. CDR1 is SGHAT and CDR2 is FQNNGV in the germline V gene. CDR3 size: 16 residues. Unmatched junction bases numbered 5, after V lost 2 bases and J lost 4 bases. Written as DNA, the CDR3 is TGTGCCAGCAGCTTAAGCGGGGGGCAGATCACCGGGGAGCTGTTTTTT. Protein sequence: CASSLSGGQITGELFF.

The chain recombines TRBV7-2 with TRBJ1-4; the match to TRBD1 covers 10 bases. The CDR3 is 16 amino acids. Germline CDR1 is SGHTA and CDR2 is FQGNSA. V was clipped by 1 base and J by 8 bases; unmatched bases: 7. The CDR3 sequence: CASSLGTGGDVEKLFF. In nucleotides, the CDR3 is TGTGCCAGCAGCTTAGGGACAGGGGGGGACGTGGAAAAACTGTTTTTT.

This chain joins TRBV7-2 and TRBJ1-5; D unclear. V lost 5 bases, J lost 7 bases, and 18 bases lay in between. The CDR3 consists of 15 residues. The V gene's germline CDR1 is SGHTA and CDR2 FQGNSA. The CDR3 here is CASSLGGGSGQPQHF. For the CDR3, the DNA is TGTGCCAGCAGCCTAGGTGGAGGGAGCGGGCAGCCCCAGCATTTT.

The chain carries TRBV2 and TRBJ1-5; no clear D. Trimming took off 3 bases at V and 2 bases at J, with 11 bases between the two ends. CDR3 length: 15 amino acids. Looked up from germline, CDR1 is SNHLY and CDR2 is FYNNEI. CDR3 residues: CASSDMVRGNQPQHF. The CDR3 DNA follows: TGTGCCAGCAGTGATATGGTTAGGGGCAATCAGCCCCAGCATTTT.

This chain uses TRBV6-5 with TRBJ1-2, with 9 nucleotides matching TRBD1. CDR3 size: 14 residues. The germline gives CDR1 MNHEY, CDR2 SVGAGI. J gave up 4 bases and V 6 bases, and 6 bases lay outside the gene matches. CDR3 residues: CASSSTGGGYGYTF. The CDR3 DNA sequence: TGTGCCAGCAGCTCCACAGGGGGCGGCTATGGCTACACCTTC.

This chain uses TRBV7-8 with TRBJ1-4; weak D call: TRBD1 (5 bases). CDR1 and CDR2 (germline): SGHVS, FQNEAQ. V lost 2 bases, J lost 6 bases, and 28 bases lay in between. The CDR3 has 20 residues. The CDR3 DNA sequence: TGTGCCAGCAGCTTATTGTCTGAAGGTGGAAACGGGGGTTTTCATGAAAAACTGTTTTTT. Its protein product is CASSLLSEGGNGGFHEKLFF.

This chain connects TRBV28 to TRBJ1-1; the D gene is possibly TRBD1 (5 bases). CDR1 is MDHEN and CDR2 is SYDVKM in the germline V gene. Trimming shortened V by 8 bases and J by 3 bases, and 10 bases separated the two germline ends. CDR3 length: 12 amino acids. CDR3 DNA: TGTGCCAGCTATCTAGGGGACACTGAAGCTTTCTTT. Protein: CASYLGDTEAFF.

The CDR3 protein is CASSESSASGSTDTQYF. The DNA for the CDR3 is TGCGCCAGCAGTGAGTCGTCGGCTAGCGGGAGCACAGATACGCAGTATTTT. The chain uses TRBV10-2 and TRBJ2-3; 8 bases agree with TRBD2. The CDR3 runs to 17 residues. Trimming at V came to 0 bases and at J to 0 bases, leaving 5 bases not matched to a gene. Germline CDR1 reads WSHSY; CDR2 reads SAAADI.

The chain is built from TRBV28 and TRBJ2-7, with D possibly TRBD2 on 8 matching bases. CDR3 size: 19 residues. Deletions cut 6 bases from V and 0 bases from J, with 27 bases between. CDR1 and CDR2 from the germline V gene are MDHEN and SYDVKM. The chain's CDR3 is CASSGGWGTAGANSYEQYF. In DNA form, the CDR3 reads TGTGCCAGCAGCGGAGGGTGGGGGACAGCGGGAGCGAACTCCTACGAGCAGTACTTC. The variable domain in full, completed from reference TRBV28 and TRBJ2-7, reads DVKVTQSSRYLVKRTGEKVFLECVQDMDHENMFWYRQDPGLGLRLIYFSYDVKMKEKGDIPEGYSVSREKKERFSLILESASTNQTSMYLCASSGGWGTAGANSYEQYFGPGTRLTVT.

The genes are TRBV28 and TRBJ1-6, with no clear D. CDR3 size: 15 residues. V lost 2 bases and J 7 bases, leaving 12 bases between the germline ends. Germline V lookup: CDR1 MDHEN, CDR2 SYDVKM. CDR3 sequence (DNA): TGTGCCAGCAGTTTAGCCAGGAACCGCAATTCACCCCTCCACTTT. Protein: CASSLARNRNSPLHF. The full variable domain, completed using reference TRBV28 and TRBJ1-6, is DVKVTQSSRYLVKRTGEKVFLECVQDMDHENMFWYRQDPGLGLRLIYFSYDVKMKEKGDIPEGYSVSREKKERFSLILESASTNQTSMYLCASSLARNRNSPLHFGNGTRLTVT.

This chain joins TRBV11-2 and TRBJ2-7; D is undetermined. V was pared by 0 bases and J by 6 bases, with 12 bases between. CDR3 size: 14 residues. CDR1 SGHAT and CDR2 FQNNGV come from the germline V gene. The CDR3 bases are TGTGCCAGCAGCTTAGATTATAGGGCAGGCGAGCAGTACTTC. Protein: CASSLDYRAGEQYF. Together with reference TRBV11-2 and TRBJ2-7, the CDR3 gives the full variable domain: EAGVAQSPRYKIIEKRQSVAFWCNPISGHATLYWYQQILGQGPKLLIQFQNNGVVDDSQLPKDRFSAERLKGVDSTLKIQPAKLEDSAVYLCASSLDYRAGEQYFGPGTRLTVT.

The chain combines TRBV18 with TRBJ1-2, with TRBD1 identical over 8 bases. V shed 5 bases, J shed 8 bases, and the junction held 4 bases outside the gene matches. Germline V gene data show CDR1 as KGHSH and CDR2 as LQKENI. The CDR3 consists of 12 residues. CDR3 residues: CASSADREGYTF. CDR3 sequence (DNA): TGTGCCAGCTCAGCGGACAGGGAAGGCTACACCTTC.

A few counts support this clone. The chain couples TRBV14 to TRBJ2-7; no firm D call. The CDR3 extends over 14 amino acids. V lost 1 base and J lost 0, with 7 bases in between. Germline V CDR1 and CDR2: SGHDN, FVKESK. For the CDR3, the DNA is TGTGCCAGCAGCCAAGGTCTAACCTCCTACGAGCAGTACTTC. Its protein product is CASSQGLTSYEQYF.